The clone carrying this T cell receptor (beta chain) was observed a handful of times. Antigen specificity is unknown. The data were obtained in a study of T-cell memory formation after mild COVID-19. Whole-study findings and limits: Clones that shrank (day 15 to 85) were balanced CD4/CD8, whereas later expanders leaned CD4+. Pre-infection memory contained some responding clones, which suggested that cross-reactive memory had joined.

The CDR3 runs to 15 residues. CDR1 and CDR2 (germline): SGHAT, FQNNGV. V was cut by 5 bases and J by 5 bases, with 18 bases left in between. TCRdb called the 5' RACE reads again in MiXCR, with one record for every CDR3 protein. The table shows some 490,000 distinct CDR3 sequences, with around a sixth occurring only once. This TCR came from an adult woman who had mild COVID-19 (a few samples of this study predate the infection). Cell type and time point are not known. This chain joins TRBV11-2 and TRBJ2-5; maybe TRBD2 (6 bases). The material sequenced was PBMCs or a T cell subset sorted from them (not recorded which). CDR3 in DNA: TGTGCCAGCAGCGCGGGGCGGCGAGTGGGTGAGACCCAGTACTTC. This encodes CASSAGRRVGETQYF. Complete variable domain (other parts from reference TRBV11-2 and TRBJ2-5): EAGVAQSPRYKIIEKRQSVAFWCNPISGHATLYWYQQILGQGPKLLIQFQNNGVVDDSQLPKDRFSAERLKGVDSTLKIQPAKLEDSAVYLCASSAGRRVGETQYFGPGTRLLVL.